These T cell receptor beta chains were read from a single sample in a study of blood T cell repertoires in COVID-19. Sequencing used immunoSEQ multiplex PCR; TCRdb keeps in-frame clones, though not all of them. This sample has 150,000 to 200,000 clones, with roughly four fifths found just once. The specimen sequenced was peripheral blood. These receptors all stem from a woman aged 80 or over with acute or convalescent COVID-19. CDR3s include the opening cysteine and the closing phenylalanine or tryptophan. A D gene is named only where the DNA matches it firmly. Part of the rows lack a size; the others show once, few, many or a class for expanded clones.

v_call: TRBV3-1/TRBV3-2
d_call: TRBD1
j_call: TRBJ1-2
clone_size: .
cdr3_nt: TGTGCCAGCAGCCAGGACAGGGGGCAACGTGGCTACACCTTC
cdr3_aa: CASSQDRGQRGYTF

v_call: TRBV19
d_call: TRBD1
j_call: TRBJ2-1
clone_size: .
cdr3_nt: TGTGCCAGTACCGTCCGACAGGGGGGCAATGAGCAGTTCTTC
cdr3_aa: CASTVRQGGNEQFF

v_call: TRBV3-1/TRBV3-2
d_call: TRBD1
j_call: TRBJ1-4
clone_size: .
cdr3_nt: TGTGCCAGCCGCGAGGGGGCCGTTAATGAAAAACTGTTTTTT
cdr3_aa: CASREGAVNEKLFF

v_call: TRBV3-1/TRBV3-2
d_call: TRBD1
j_call: TRBJ1-1
clone_size: .
cdr3_nt: TGTGCCAGCAGCCCCAGGACAGGGAAGGTAAACACTGAAGCTTTCTTT
cdr3_aa: CASSPRTGKVNTEAFF

v_call: TRBV6-6
d_call: TRBD2
j_call: TRBJ2-7
clone_size: .
cdr3_nt: TGTGCCAGCAGCCGGCCGAGCGGGGGCTACGAGCAGTACTTC
cdr3_aa: CASSRPSGGYEQYF

v_call: TRBV14
d_call: TRBD1
j_call: TRBJ1-3
clone_size: .
cdr3_nt: TGTGCCAGCAGCCGTCCGTTCGGACAGGGATGGGGAAACACCATATATTTT
cdr3_aa: CASSRPFGQGWGNTIYF

v_call: TRBV5-1
d_call: .
j_call: TRBJ2-1
clone_size: .
cdr3_nt: TGCGCCAGCAGCCCCTGGGCAGGCCCCCTCAATGAGCAGTTCTTC
cdr3_aa: CASSPWAGPLNEQFF

v_call: TRBV6-6
d_call: TRBD2
j_call: TRBJ2-5
clone_size: .
cdr3_nt: TGTGCCAGCAGTGGGGCGACTAGCGAAGGGACCCAGTACTTC
cdr3_aa: CASSGATSEGTQYF

v_call: TRBV29-1
d_call: .
j_call: TRBJ2-7
clone_size: .
cdr3_nt: TGCAGCGTTACGACAGGCCCCCTCTACGAGCAGTACTTC
cdr3_aa: CSVTTGPLYEQYF

v_call: TRBV19
d_call: TRBD2
j_call: TRBJ2-2
clone_size: .
cdr3_nt: TGTGCCAGCAAACGGGGGGTGGTTGCCGGGGAGCTGTTTTTT
cdr3_aa: CASKRGVVAGELFF

v_call: TRBV9
d_call: TRBD1
j_call: TRBJ1-2
clone_size: .
cdr3_nt: TGTGCCAGCAGCGTTTCCGGGACAGGGACGATCTATGGCTACACCTTC
cdr3_aa: CASSVSGTGTIYGYTF

v_call: TRBV3-1/TRBV3-2
d_call: .
j_call: TRBJ1-2
clone_size: .
cdr3_nt: TGTGCCAGCAGCCAAGATCTCGGGGGGAACTATGGCTACACCTTC
cdr3_aa: CASSQDLGGNYGYTF

v_call: TRBV28
d_call: TRBD2
j_call: TRBJ2-3
clone_size: .
cdr3_nt: TGTGCCAGCAGTTTACTAGCGGGGGGGCAATATACGCAGTATTTT
cdr3_aa: CASSLLAGGQYTQYF

v_call: TRBV27
d_call: .
j_call: TRBJ1-2
clone_size: .
cdr3_nt: TGTGCCAGCAGCCCAACAGGAAAGGCTGGCTACACCTTC
cdr3_aa: CASSPTGKAGYTF

v_call: TRBV29-1
d_call: TRBD1
j_call: TRBJ1-1
clone_size: .
cdr3_nt: TGCAGCGTTGGGACAGGGGGGTACACTGAAGCTTTCTTT
cdr3_aa: CSVGTGGYTEAFF

v_call: TRBV19
d_call: TRBD1
j_call: TRBJ1-5
clone_size: once
cdr3_nt: TGTGCCAGTAGTTCCGGGGCAGGGGGCGCGAGCAATCAGCCCCAGCATTTT
cdr3_aa: CASSSGAGGASNQPQHF

v_call: TRBV19
d_call: .
j_call: TRBJ1-2
clone_size: .
cdr3_nt: TGTGCCAGTAGGGAGACAGGAGACTATGGCTACACCTTC
cdr3_aa: CASRETGDYGYTF

v_call: TRBV25-1
d_call: .
j_call: TRBJ2-3
clone_size: .
cdr3_nt: TGTGCCAGCGGCGAGGCAGGGCCGGAGCCGCAGTATTTT
cdr3_aa: CASGEAGPEPQYF

v_call: TRBV29-1
d_call: TRBD1
j_call: TRBJ1-5
clone_size: .
cdr3_nt: TGCAGCGTTGCCCGGGACAGGGATCAGCCCCAGCATTTT
cdr3_aa: CSVARDRDQPQHF

v_call: TRBV19
d_call: TRBD2
j_call: TRBJ2-1
clone_size: .
cdr3_nt: TGTGCCAGTAGTATAGCGAGCGGGAGGGCCCTGGATTCCTACAATGAGCAGTTCTTC
cdr3_aa: CASSIASGRALDSYNEQFF

v_call: TRBV19
d_call: .
j_call: TRBJ1-6
clone_size: .
cdr3_nt: TGTGCCAGTAGTCCGGGAGCCTATAATTCACCCCTCCACTTT
cdr3_aa: CASSPGAYNSPLHF

v_call: TRBV7-9
d_call: .
j_call: TRBJ1-1
clone_size: once
cdr3_nt: TGTGCCAGCAGCTTGCAAGCGAACACTGAAGCTTTCTTT
cdr3_aa: CASSLQANTEAFF

v_call: TRBV11-2
d_call: TRBD1
j_call: TRBJ2-5
clone_size: .
cdr3_nt: TGTGCCAGCAGGAGGACAGGGGCAACCGGCGGGGAGACCCAGTACTTC
cdr3_aa: CASRRTGATGGETQYF

v_call: TRBV5-4
d_call: TRBD1
j_call: TRBJ1-2
clone_size: .
cdr3_nt: TGTGCCAGCAGCCCGGGGACAGGGATCGTAGGTGGCTACACCTTC
cdr3_aa: CASSPGTGIVGGYTF

v_call: TRBV2
d_call: .
j_call: TRBJ1-2
clone_size: .
cdr3_nt: TGTGCCAGTCAGATTGGACAGAACTATGGCTACACCTTC
cdr3_aa: CASQIGQNYGYTF

v_call: TRBV7-2
d_call: .
j_call: TRBJ2-1
clone_size: once
cdr3_nt: TGTGCCAGCAGACGACTAGTGGGTGAGCAGTTCTTC
cdr3_aa: CASRRLVGEQFF

v_call: TRBV4-1
d_call: TRBD2
j_call: TRBJ2-1
clone_size: .
cdr3_nt: TGCGCCAGCAGCCGCAACCGACCGACTAGCCAATTCCCCGACTGGGGTTACAATGAGCAGTTCTTC
cdr3_aa: CASSRNRPTSQFPDWGYNEQFF

v_call: TRBV6-2/TRBV6-3
d_call: .
j_call: TRBJ2-3
clone_size: once
cdr3_nt: TGTGCCAGCAGCCGACGGAGGCGCACTAGCACAGATACGCAGTATTTT
cdr3_aa: CASSRRRRTSTDTQYF

v_call: TRBV28
d_call: TRBD1
j_call: TRBJ2-7
clone_size: .
cdr3_nt: TGTGCCAGCAGTTCCGGGACAGGGGGAGGTTGGTCTGACGAGCAGTACTTC
cdr3_aa: CASSSGTGGGWSDEQYF

v_call: TRBV7-7
d_call: .
j_call: TRBJ2-3
clone_size: .
cdr3_nt: TGTGCCAGCAGCCCGACGGACAGATCCACAGATACGCAGTATTTT
cdr3_aa: CASSPTDRSTDTQYF

v_call: TRBV24-1
d_call: .
j_call: TRBJ1-1
clone_size: .
cdr3_nt: TGTGCCACCAGTCGGTCAGCGGCTCTTCCTGAAGCTTTCTTT
cdr3_aa: CATSRSAALPEAFF

v_call: TRBV6-2/TRBV6-3
d_call: TRBD1
j_call: TRBJ2-3
clone_size: .
cdr3_nt: TGTGCCAGCAGCTCCGACAGGGTGAGGGCAGATACGCAGTATTTT
cdr3_aa: CASSSDRVRADTQYF

v_call: TRBV6-2/TRBV6-3
d_call: TRBD1
j_call: TRBJ2-7
clone_size: .
cdr3_nt: TGTGCCAGCAGTTACCGGGACAGGGCTTCGTACGAGCAGTACTTC
cdr3_aa: CASSYRDRASYEQYF

v_call: TRBV30
d_call: TRBD2
j_call: TRBJ2-3
clone_size: .
cdr3_nt: TGTGCCTGGAGTGAGGGCGGGAGGACAGATACGCAGTATTTT
cdr3_aa: CAWSEGGRTDTQYF

v_call: TRBV19
d_call: TRBD1
j_call: TRBJ1-2
clone_size: .
cdr3_nt: TGTGCCAGTAGTTTTCAGGGGGCCCGCTTAACGTATGGCTACACCTTC
cdr3_aa: CASSFQGARLTYGYTF

v_call: TRBV19
d_call: .
j_call: TRBJ1-5
clone_size: .
cdr3_nt: TGTGCCAGTAGTATCACGGCGGATACGCCCCAGCATTTT
cdr3_aa: CASSITADTPQHF

v_call: TRBV5-4
d_call: .
j_call: TRBJ1-2
clone_size: .
cdr3_nt: TGTGCCAGCAGCTTGGCTAGTATAGGGGTATACTATGGCTACACCTTC
cdr3_aa: CASSLASIGVYYGYTF

v_call: TRBV5-1
d_call: TRBD2
j_call: TRBJ2-1
clone_size: once
cdr3_nt: TGCGCCAGCAGCTTGAGGCCACAGGCGGGAGGGCCCGTCAATGAGCAGTTCTTC
cdr3_aa: CASSLRPQAGGPVNEQFF

v_call: TRBV11-2
d_call: TRBD1
j_call: TRBJ1-1
clone_size: .
cdr3_nt: TGTGCCAGCAGCTTAGCTCCACAGGGGCGAACTGAAGCTTTCTTT
cdr3_aa: CASSLAPQGRTEAFF

v_call: TRBV28
d_call: .
j_call: TRBJ1-2
clone_size: .
cdr3_nt: TGTGCCAGCAGTTCAGGGGTGGGTGGCTACACCTTC
cdr3_aa: CASSSGVGGYTF

v_call: TRBV4-3
d_call: TRBD2
j_call: TRBJ2-7
clone_size: few
cdr3_nt: TGCGCCAGCAGCCCCGTGGTAGCGGGAGCCTACGAGCAGTACTTC
cdr3_aa: CASSPVVAGAYEQYF

v_call: TRBV2
d_call: .
j_call: TRBJ2-7
clone_size: .
cdr3_nt: TGTGCCAGCAGTGGCTCAACCCAACCGGGGGGCCAACCCTTCTACGAGCAGTACTTC
cdr3_aa: CASSGSTQPGGQPFYEQYF

v_call: TRBV11-3
d_call: TRBD1
j_call: TRBJ2-3
clone_size: .
cdr3_nt: TGTGCCAGCAGCACCCGGACAGGGGATGCGGCAGATACGCAGTATTTT
cdr3_aa: CASSTRTGDAADTQYF

v_call: TRBV7-8
d_call: .
j_call: TRBJ2-7
clone_size: .
cdr3_nt: TGTGCCAGCAGCTTCGGGGATCTCACCTACGAGCAGTACTTC
cdr3_aa: CASSFGDLTYEQYF

v_call: TRBV5-4
d_call: .
j_call: TRBJ2-3
clone_size: .
cdr3_nt: TGTGCCAGCAGCTTACAGGTCGCAGATACGCAGTATTTT
cdr3_aa: CASSLQVADTQYF

v_call: TRBV28
d_call: TRBD1
j_call: TRBJ2-7
clone_size: .
cdr3_nt: TGTGCCAGCAGTTCCCAAGGACAGGGCTACGAGCAGTACTTC
cdr3_aa: CASSSQGQGYEQYF

v_call: TRBV7-2
d_call: .
j_call: TRBJ2-2
clone_size: .
cdr3_nt: TGTGCCAGCAGCTTCCGAGGGCTTAACACCGGGGAGCTGTTTTTT
cdr3_aa: CASSFRGLNTGELFF

v_call: TRBV7-7
d_call: .
j_call: TRBJ2-2
clone_size: .
cdr3_nt: TGTGCTAGCAGCCCGTCAGTCACCGGGGAGCTGTTTTTT
cdr3_aa: CASSPSVTGELFF

v_call: TRBV7-9
d_call: .
j_call: TRBJ1-1
clone_size: .
cdr3_nt: TGTGCCAGCAGCCCCGAGGCCCTAATGAACACTGAAGCTTTCTTT
cdr3_aa: CASSPEALMNTEAFF

v_call: TRBV19
d_call: TRBD2
j_call: TRBJ2-3
clone_size: .
cdr3_nt: TGTGCCAGTACCCCTCAAGCGGGAGTGGGGGATACGCAGTATTTT
cdr3_aa: CASTPQAGVGDTQYF

v_call: TRBV5-1
d_call: TRBD1
j_call: TRBJ2-7
clone_size: once
cdr3_nt: TGCGCCAGCAGCTGGGACAGGGCCTACGAGCAGTACTTC
cdr3_aa: CASSWDRAYEQYF

v_call: TRBV7-9
d_call: .
j_call: TRBJ1-1
clone_size: few
cdr3_nt: TGTGCCAGCAGAGCATTTACGGGGACACCGAACACTGAAGCTTTCTTT
cdr3_aa: CASRAFTGTPNTEAFF

v_call: TRBV1
d_call: .
j_call: TRBJ2-5
clone_size: .
cdr3_nt: TGCACCAGCAGAATGCGCGGGAGGGCCTGTCGGAGGGACGAGACCCAGTACTTC
cdr3_aa: CTSRMRGRACRRDETQYF

v_call: TRBV4-3
d_call: .
j_call: TRBJ2-2
clone_size: few
cdr3_nt: TGCGCCAGCAGCCAAGATCGGGGGAAGAGGACCGGGGAGCTGTTTTTT
cdr3_aa: CASSQDRGKRTGELFF

v_call: TRBV10-3
d_call: .
j_call: TRBJ2-7
clone_size: .
cdr3_nt: TGTGCCATCAGTGTTCTCAGGTCCGACGAGCAGTACTTC
cdr3_aa: CAISVLRSDEQYF

v_call: TRBV2
d_call: TRBD1
j_call: TRBJ1-1
clone_size: .
cdr3_nt: TGTGCCAGCAGTGGGGACAGGGATACTGAAGCTTTCTTT
cdr3_aa: CASSGDRDTEAFF

v_call: TRBV29-1
d_call: .
j_call: TRBJ1-1
clone_size: .
cdr3_nt: TGCAGCGTTCCGACCCCGGAGGGTTTCACTGAAGCTTTCTTT
cdr3_aa: CSVPTPEGFTEAFF

v_call: TRBV7-7
d_call: .
j_call: TRBJ1-1
clone_size: .
cdr3_nt: TGTGCCAGCAGCCCTATGTCGGGGTCGGTGAACACTGAAGCTTTCTTT
cdr3_aa: CASSPMSGSVNTEAFF

v_call: TRBV6-1
d_call: TRBD1
j_call: TRBJ2-1
clone_size: few
cdr3_nt: TGTGCCAGCAGTGAATTTCCAGGGGGCAATGAGCAGTTCTTC
cdr3_aa: CASSEFPGGNEQFF

v_call: TRBV6-5
d_call: .
j_call: TRBJ2-2
clone_size: .
cdr3_nt: TGTGCCAGCGGCAGGAACACCGGGGAGCTGTTTTTT
cdr3_aa: CASGRNTGELFF